The sequence of this T cell receptor beta chain was determined in a study of T-cell memory formation after mild COVID-19. Study conclusions and caveats: Clones that contracted from day 15 to 85 were balanced CD4/CD8, while later expanders leaned CD4+.

The TCR alpha and TCR beta cDNA libraries, bearing sample barcodes and UMIs, were generated by 5'RACE using constant-segment primers. TCRdb redid the calling of the 5' RACE reads with MiXCR, one entry per CDR3 protein. The table records approximately 89,000 distinct CDR3 sequences, around a quarter of them present only once. About this clonotype itself: Its antigen remains unidentified.

The germline V gene has CDR1 SGDLS and CDR2 YYNGEE. The V and J ends lost 2 bases and 1 base, in that order; junction bases with no gene match: 0. The CDR3 length is 14 residues. Sequenced input: PBMCs or a T cell subset sorted from them (not recorded which). The receptor's source is a man between 18 and 35 years old who had mild COVID-19 (a few samples of this study predate the infection). Cell type and time point are not known. This sequence joins TRBV9 and TRBJ2-5; 9 positions agree with TRBD2. CDR3 region: CASSVTSGQETQYF. The CDR3 DNA follows: TGTGCCAGCAGCGTGACTAGCGGCCAAGAGACCCAGTACTTC. Combining the CDR3 with reference TRBV9 and TRBJ2-5 gives the whole variable domain DSGVTQTPKHLITATGQRVTLRCSPRSGDLSVYWYQQSLDQGLQFLIQYYNGEERAKGNILERFSAQQFPDLHSELNLSSLELGDSALYFCASSVTSGQETQYFGPGTRLLVL.